The clone carrying this T cell receptor beta chain has just a few counts. Its cognate antigen is unknown. These data come from a study of blood T cells in healthy people across ages. Notes on the study in general: Not knowing donor CMV status may have confounded expanded clonotype changes.

Then a second PCR, running about 6 to 11 cycles, was carried out with a sample-barcoded 5' primer and a J-beta primer mix. All cDNA molecules were each tagged by a template-switch adaptor with 12 random nucleotides. A minimum of 3 million CDR3-containing paired-end reads was obtained for each sample. TCRdb redid the calling of the 5' RACE reads with MiXCR, one entry per CDR3 protein. The sample shows 1,800,000 or so distinct CDR3 sequences, about 39% of them seen only once. Peripheral blood was drawn, ten milliliters per donor. CDR3 length equals 15 residues. Trimming removed 3 bases at V and 0 bases at J, with 11 bases between. Looked up from germline, CDR1 is MGHRA and CDR2 is YSYEKL.

Material: blood. The chain is built from TRBV4-1 and TRBJ1-2; the D is unclear. The sequence was collected from a human donor in good health. CDR3 nucleotide sequence: TGCGCCAGCAGCCAGATAGACTTGTCTAACTATGGCTACACCTTC. It codes for CASSQIDLSNYGYTF.